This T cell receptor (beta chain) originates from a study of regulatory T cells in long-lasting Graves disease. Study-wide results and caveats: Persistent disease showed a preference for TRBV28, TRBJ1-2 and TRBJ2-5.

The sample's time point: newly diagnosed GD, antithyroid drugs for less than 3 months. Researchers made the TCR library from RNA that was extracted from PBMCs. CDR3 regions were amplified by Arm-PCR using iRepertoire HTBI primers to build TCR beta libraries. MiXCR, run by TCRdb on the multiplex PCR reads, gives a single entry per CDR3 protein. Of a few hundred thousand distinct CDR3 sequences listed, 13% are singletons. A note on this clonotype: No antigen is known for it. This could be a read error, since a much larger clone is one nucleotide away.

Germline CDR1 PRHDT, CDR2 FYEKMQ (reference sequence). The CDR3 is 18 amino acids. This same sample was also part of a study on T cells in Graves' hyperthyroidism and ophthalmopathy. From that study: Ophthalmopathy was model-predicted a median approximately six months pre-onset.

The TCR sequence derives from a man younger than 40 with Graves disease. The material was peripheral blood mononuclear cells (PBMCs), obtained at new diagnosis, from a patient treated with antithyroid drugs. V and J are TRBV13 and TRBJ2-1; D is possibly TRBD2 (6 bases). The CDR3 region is CASSPNPSEEISYNERFF. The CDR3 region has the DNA TGTGCCAGCAGCCCGAACCCTAGCGAGGAAATATCCTACAATGAGCGGTTCTTC.